The source of this T cell receptor beta chain is a study of T cell responses to AZD1222 COVID-19 vaccine. This clone was seen once. Trimming took 2 bases from V and 2 from J; bases not matched to a gene: 3. Germline V CDR1 and CDR2: SGHRS, YFSETQ. This CDR3 region has 14 residues. TCRdb's copy holds only in-frame clones and misses some; the assay was immunoSEQ multiplex PCR. The sample shows roughly 120,000 clones, around nine tenths of them seen only once. J is TRBJ2-7 and V is TRBV5-1; TRBD1 matches 8 bases. This material consisted of peripheral blood, taken on day 0 of AZD1222 vaccination. The receptor was derived from an adult in good health. The CDR3 coding sequence is TGCGCCAGCAGCTTTGGGACAGGACCCTACGAGCAGTACTTC. Protein: CASSFGTGPYEQYF.